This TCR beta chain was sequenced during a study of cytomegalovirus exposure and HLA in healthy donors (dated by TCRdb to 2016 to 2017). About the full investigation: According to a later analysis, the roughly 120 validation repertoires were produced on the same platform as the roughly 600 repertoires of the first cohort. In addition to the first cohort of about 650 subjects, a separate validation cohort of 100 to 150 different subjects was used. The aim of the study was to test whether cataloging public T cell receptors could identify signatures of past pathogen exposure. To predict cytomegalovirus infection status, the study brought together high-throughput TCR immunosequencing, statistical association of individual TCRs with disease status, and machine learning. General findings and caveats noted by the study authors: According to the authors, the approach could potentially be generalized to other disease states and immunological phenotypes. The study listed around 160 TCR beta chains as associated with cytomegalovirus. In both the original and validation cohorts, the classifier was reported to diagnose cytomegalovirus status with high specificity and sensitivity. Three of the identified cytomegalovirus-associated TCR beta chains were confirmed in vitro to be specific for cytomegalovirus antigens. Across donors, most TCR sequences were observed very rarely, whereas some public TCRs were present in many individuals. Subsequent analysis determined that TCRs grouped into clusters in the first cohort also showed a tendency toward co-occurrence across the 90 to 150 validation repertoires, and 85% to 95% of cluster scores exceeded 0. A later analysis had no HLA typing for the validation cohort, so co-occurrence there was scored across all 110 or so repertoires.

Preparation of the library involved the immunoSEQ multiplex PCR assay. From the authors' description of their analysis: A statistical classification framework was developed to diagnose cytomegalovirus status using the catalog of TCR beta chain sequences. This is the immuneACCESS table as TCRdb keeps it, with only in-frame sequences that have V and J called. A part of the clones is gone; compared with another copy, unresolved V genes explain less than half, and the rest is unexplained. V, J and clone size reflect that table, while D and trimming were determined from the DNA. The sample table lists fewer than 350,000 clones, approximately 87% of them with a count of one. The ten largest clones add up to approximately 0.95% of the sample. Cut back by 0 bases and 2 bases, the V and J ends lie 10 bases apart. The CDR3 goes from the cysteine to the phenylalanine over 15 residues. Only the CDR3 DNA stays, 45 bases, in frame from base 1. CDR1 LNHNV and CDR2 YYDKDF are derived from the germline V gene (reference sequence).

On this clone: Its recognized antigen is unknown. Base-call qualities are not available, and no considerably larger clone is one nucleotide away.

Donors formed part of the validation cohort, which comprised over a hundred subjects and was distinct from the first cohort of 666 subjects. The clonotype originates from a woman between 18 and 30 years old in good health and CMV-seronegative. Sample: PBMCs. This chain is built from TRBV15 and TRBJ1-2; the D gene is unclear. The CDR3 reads CATSRDQWANYGYTF. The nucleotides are TGTGCCACCAGCAGAGATCAGTGGGCGAACTATGGCTACACCTTC. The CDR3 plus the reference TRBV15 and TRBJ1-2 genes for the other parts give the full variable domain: DAMVIQNPRYQVTQFGKPVTLSCSQTLNHNVMYWYQQKSSQAPKLLFHYYDKDFNNEADTPDNFQSRRPNTSFCFLDIRSPGLGDTAMYLCATSRDQWANYGYTFGSGTRLTVV.